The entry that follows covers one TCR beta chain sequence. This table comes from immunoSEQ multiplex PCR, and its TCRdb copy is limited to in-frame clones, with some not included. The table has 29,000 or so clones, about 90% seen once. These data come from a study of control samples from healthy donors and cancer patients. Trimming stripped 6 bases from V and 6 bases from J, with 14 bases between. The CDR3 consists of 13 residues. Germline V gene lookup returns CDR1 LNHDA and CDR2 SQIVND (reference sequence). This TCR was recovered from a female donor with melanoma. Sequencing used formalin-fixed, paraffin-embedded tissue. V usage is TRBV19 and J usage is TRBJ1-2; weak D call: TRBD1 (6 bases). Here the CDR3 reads CASRKQGAHGYTF. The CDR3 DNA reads TGTGCCAGTAGAAAACAGGGTGCCCATGGCTACACCTTC.